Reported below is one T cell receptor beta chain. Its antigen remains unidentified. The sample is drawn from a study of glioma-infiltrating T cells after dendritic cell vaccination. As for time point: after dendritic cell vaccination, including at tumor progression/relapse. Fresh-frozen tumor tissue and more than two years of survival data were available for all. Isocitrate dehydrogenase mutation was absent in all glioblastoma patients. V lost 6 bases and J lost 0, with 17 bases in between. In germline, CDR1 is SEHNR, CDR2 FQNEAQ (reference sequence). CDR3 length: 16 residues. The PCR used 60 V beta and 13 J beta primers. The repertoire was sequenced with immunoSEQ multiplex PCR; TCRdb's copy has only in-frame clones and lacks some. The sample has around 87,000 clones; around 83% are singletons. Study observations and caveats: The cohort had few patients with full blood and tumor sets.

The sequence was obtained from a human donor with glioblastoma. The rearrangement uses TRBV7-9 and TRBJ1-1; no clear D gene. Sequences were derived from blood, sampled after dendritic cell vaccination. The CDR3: CASRAPLRHMNTEAFF. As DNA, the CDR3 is TGTGCCAGCAGAGCTCCACTACGGCACATGAACACTGAAGCTTTCTTT.